Listed below are T cell receptor beta chains from one sample, sequenced in a study of T cell responses to AZD1222 COVID-19 vaccine. Profiling relied on immunoSEQ multiplex PCR, and the TCRdb table lists in-frame clones only, not all of them. The sample lists fewer than 150,000 clones, over 90% seen once, with 0.75% to 0.95% in the top ten. The source material was peripheral blood, sampled on day 0 of AZD1222 vaccination. These receptor sequences come from an adult in good health. Both conserved end residues are part of each CDR3. A D gene is named only where the DNA matches it firmly. A clone size is listed for some rows: how often the clone was seen (once, few, many), or a class if it is expanded.

V: TRBV19; D: .; size: .; length: 16; J: TRBJ2-7; DNA: TGTGCCAGTAGTATTGGTCTTGGCGCCGGTCAGTACGAGCAGTACTTC; CDR3: CASSIGLGAGQYEQYF
V: TRBV4-1; D: TRBD1; size: .; length: 19; J: TRBJ1-1; DNA: TGCGCCAGCAGCCAACGAAGACAGGGGGAAAGATTAGTGAACACTGAAGCTTTCTTT; CDR3: CASSQRRQGERLVNTEAFF
V: TRBV25-1; D: .; size: .; length: 11; J: TRBJ2-3; DNA: TGTGCCAGCGCCGGGGCAGATACGCAGTATTTT; CDR3: CASAGADTQYF
V: TRBV7-9; D: .; size: .; length: 11; J: TRBJ1-2; DNA: TGTGCCAGCAGCCAGGACAATGGCTACACCTTC; CDR3: CASSQDNGYTF
V: TRBV11-3; D: .; size: .; length: 13; J: TRBJ2-2; DNA: TGTGCCAGCAGCTTAGGTGTCACCGGGGAGCTGTTTTTT; CDR3: CASSLGVTGELFF
V: TRBV6-1; D: .; size: .; length: 12; J: TRBJ2-5; DNA: TGTGCCAGCAGTGAAATTCAGGAGACCCAGTACTTC; CDR3: CASSEIQETQYF
V: TRBV4-2; D: TRBD1; size: .; length: 17; J: TRBJ1-3; DNA: TGTGCCAGCAGCCTCCTAAGTCAGGGGGGTAGTGGAGACACCATATATTTT; CDR3: CASSLLSQGGSGDTIYF
V: TRBV19; D: .; size: .; length: 14; J: TRBJ2-2; DNA: TGTGCCAGTAGGGGCGGCCCGAACACCGGGGAGCTGTTTTTT; CDR3: CASRGGPNTGELFF
V: TRBV6-4; D: TRBD1; size: .; length: 16; J: TRBJ1-2; DNA: TGTGCCAGGTCGTCGGGCCCGACAGGGGACTACTATGGCTACACCTTC; CDR3: CARSSGPTGDYYGYTF
V: TRBV6-6; D: TRBD1; size: .; length: 14; J: TRBJ1-2; DNA: TGTGCCAGCAGTTACCCCCGGGACAGGGGGCGTCCAACCTTC; CDR3: CASSYPRDRGRPTF
V: TRBV5-5; D: .; size: .; length: 12; J: TRBJ2-5; DNA: TGTGCCAGCAGCTTGGTACAAGAGACCCAGTACTTC; CDR3: CASSLVQETQYF
V: TRBV6-1; D: .; size: .; length: 15; J: TRBJ2-6; DNA: TGTGCCAGCAGTGATCGAGGGTCTGGGGCCAACGTCCTGACTTTC; CDR3: CASSDRGSGANVLTF
V: TRBV6-6; D: .; size: .; length: 14; J: TRBJ1-5; DNA: TGTGCCAGCACTACCGGGACCTCGGTTCAGCCCCAGCATTTT; CDR3: CASTTGTSVQPQHF
V: TRBV5-5; D: .; size: .; length: 15; J: TRBJ2-6; DNA: TGTGCCAGCAGCTCCAGTATACCTGGGGCCAACGTCCTGACTTTC; CDR3: CASSSSIPGANVLTF
V: TRBV6-1; D: .; size: .; length: 17; J: TRBJ2-1; DNA: TGTGCCAGCAGTGAAACGGTTACTCCTAGCTCCTACAATGAGCAGTTCTTC; CDR3: CASSETVTPSSYNEQFF
V: TRBV28; D: TRBD1; size: .; length: 17; J: TRBJ1-2; DNA: TGTGCCAGCAGTTTCTACCGACAGGGGGCTGTCGTCTATGGCTACACCTTC; CDR3: CASSFYRQGAVVYGYTF
V: TRBV5-1; D: .; size: .; length: 18; J: TRBJ2-6; DNA: TGCGCCAGCAGCTTGGAGGCTGGGGCCCTCTCTGGGGCCAACGTCCTGACTTTC; CDR3: CASSLEAGALSGANVLTF
V: TRBV19; D: .; size: .; length: 17; J: TRBJ1-3; DNA: TGTGCCAGTAGATTGGACAGCGCGTTGTACTCTGGAAACACCATATATTTT; CDR3: CASRLDSALYSGNTIYF
V: TRBV6-5; D: .; size: .; length: 13; J: TRBJ2-5; DNA: TGTGCCAGCAGCTTCGGACCGCAAGAGACCCAGTACTTC; CDR3: CASSFGPQETQYF
V: TRBV19; D: TRBD1; size: .; length: 13; J: TRBJ1-2; DNA: TGTGCCAGTAACAAGGGACAGAACTATGGCTACACCTTC; CDR3: CASNKGQNYGYTF
V: TRBV4-2; D: .; size: .; length: 16; J: TRBJ1-2; DNA: TGTGCCAGCAGCCAAGCTCATAAACAGGGATTCTATGGCTACACCTTC; CDR3: CASSQAHKQGFYGYTF
V: TRBV29-1; D: .; size: .; length: 15; J: TRBJ1-2; DNA: TGCAGCGCTGGAGACAGGCCCGGATCTAACTATGGCTACACCTTC; CDR3: CSAGDRPGSNYGYTF
V: TRBV6-2/TRBV6-3; D: .; size: once; length: 14; J: TRBJ1-1; DNA: TGTGCCAGCAGTCCAGACCCTCCGAACACTGAAGCTTTCTTT; CDR3: CASSPDPPNTEAFF
V: TRBV7-9; D: TRBD1; size: .; length: 16; J: TRBJ1-4; DNA: TGTGCCAGCAGCCCAAGACAGGGGGCCACTAATGAAAAACTGTTTTTT; CDR3: CASSPRQGATNEKLFF
V: TRBV19; D: .; size: .; length: 13; J: TRBJ2-7; DNA: TGTGCCAGTAGTATAGGGCTTCACTACGAGCAGTACTTC; CDR3: CASSIGLHYEQYF
V: TRBV2; D: .; size: .; length: 13; J: TRBJ1-1; DNA: TGTGCCAGCAGAGGGTGGACCAGTGGGGAAGCTTTCTTT; CDR3: CASRGWTSGEAFF
V: TRBV2; D: TRBD1; size: once; length: 15; J: TRBJ1-6; DNA: TGTGCCAGCAGTGAAGAGGGGACAGGGAATTCACCCCTCCACTTT; CDR3: CASSEEGTGNSPLHF
V: TRBV6-6; D: .; size: .; length: 16; J: TRBJ1-2; DNA: TGTGCCAGCAGTTATCCCAGGGACCGGGGTCCCTATGGCTACACCTTC; CDR3: CASSYPRDRGPYGYTF
V: TRBV18; D: .; size: .; length: 15; J: TRBJ1-5; DNA: TGTGCCAGCTCTGATCAATCGGGGGTCAATCAGCCCCAGCATTTT; CDR3: CASSDQSGVNQPQHF
V: TRBV5-1; D: TRBD2; size: once; length: 14; J: TRBJ2-5; DNA: TGCGCCAGCAGCCGTAGCGGGGAACAAGAGACCCAGTACTTC; CDR3: CASSRSGEQETQYF
V: TRBV6-5; D: TRBD2; size: .; length: 16; J: TRBJ2-1; DNA: TGTGCCAGCAGTTACGTAGCGGGGAGCTCCTACAATGAGCAGTTCTTC; CDR3: CASSYVAGSSYNEQFF
V: TRBV6-5; D: .; size: .; length: 14; J: TRBJ2-2; DNA: TGTGCCAGCAGTTACCGGGCGATAACCGGGGAGCTGTTTTTT; CDR3: CASSYRAITGELFF
V: TRBV21-1; D: .; size: .; length: 20; J: TRBJ2-1; DNA: TGTGCCAGCAGCATGGACCGGACAGGGGGCACCTTCGATCCCTACAATGAGCAGTTCTTC; CDR3: CASSMDRTGGTFDPYNEQFF
V: TRBV7-9; D: .; size: .; length: 12; J: TRBJ2-7; DNA: TGTGCCAGCAGCTTAGGCCCCCTTAAGCAGTACTTC; CDR3: CASSLGPLKQYF
V: TRBV7-2; D: TRBD1; size: .; length: 14; J: TRBJ2-7; DNA: TGTGCCAGCAGTGGGGGACAGGGGAGGAACGAGCAGTACTTC; CDR3: CASSGGQGRNEQYF
V: TRBV18; D: .; size: once; length: 12; J: TRBJ1-2; DNA: TGTGCCAGCTCACTGGACATCTATGGCTACACCTTC; CDR3: CASSLDIYGYTF
V: TRBV2; D: .; size: few; length: 12; J: TRBJ2-7; DNA: TGTGCCAGCAGTGACGGGTTATACGAGCAGTACTTC; CDR3: CASSDGLYEQYF
V: TRBV7-9; D: TRBD1; size: .; length: 13; J: TRBJ2-7; DNA: TGTGCCAGCAGGAGAGACAGGGACCACGAGCAGTACTTC; CDR3: CASRRDRDHEQYF
V: TRBV6-6; D: .; size: .; length: 15; J: TRBJ2-3; DNA: TGTGCCAGCAGTACTGGAGGGTATAGCACAGATACGCAGTATTTT; CDR3: CASSTGGYSTDTQYF
V: TRBV9; D: TRBD1; size: .; length: 15; J: TRBJ1-6; DNA: TGTGCCAGCAGCGTAGAGGACAGGGGAGGATCACCCCTCCACTTT; CDR3: CASSVEDRGGSPLHF
V: TRBV6-1; D: TRBD1; size: .; length: 15; J: TRBJ2-1; DNA: TGTGCCAGCAGTGAAGTGGGACAGCTTAACAATGAGCAGTTCTTC; CDR3: CASSEVGQLNNEQFF
V: TRBV18; D: .; size: .; length: 16; J: TRBJ2-2; DNA: TGTGCCAGCTCACCACCACCCAGGGCATACACCGGGGAGCTGTTTTTT; CDR3: CASSPPPRAYTGELFF
V: TRBV18; D: .; size: .; length: 16; J: TRBJ1-5; DNA: TGTGCCAGCTCCTCCCTTGCAGCGGAGAGGAATCAGCCCCAGCATTTT; CDR3: CASSSLAAERNQPQHF
V: TRBV11-2; D: TRBD2; size: once; length: 17; J: TRBJ2-3; DNA: TGTGCCAGCAGCTTGACTAGCGGGGGGGTTGGAGGGGATACGCAGTATTTT; CDR3: CASSLTSGGVGGDTQYF
V: TRBV11-2; D: TRBD2; size: .; length: 16; J: TRBJ2-5; DNA: TGTGCCAGCAGCCCCGAGAGGACTAGCGGGGTCAAGACCCAGTACTTC; CDR3: CASSPERTSGVKTQYF
V: TRBV30; D: TRBD2; size: .; length: 13; J: TRBJ2-2; DNA: TGTGCCTGGAGTCTACGGGGGGCCGGGGAGCTGTTTTTT; CDR3: CAWSLRGAGELFF
V: TRBV10-3; D: .; size: .; length: 17; J: TRBJ2-5; DNA: TGTGCCATCAGTGAGTCGAACGCAGGGGGGGAATCGAAGACCCAGTACTTC; CDR3: CAISESNAGGESKTQYF
V: TRBV9; D: .; size: .; length: 16; J: TRBJ1-2; DNA: TGTGCCAGCAGCGGGGAGAGAGACGGACAGAATGGAGGCTACACCTTC; CDR3: CASSGERDGQNGGYTF